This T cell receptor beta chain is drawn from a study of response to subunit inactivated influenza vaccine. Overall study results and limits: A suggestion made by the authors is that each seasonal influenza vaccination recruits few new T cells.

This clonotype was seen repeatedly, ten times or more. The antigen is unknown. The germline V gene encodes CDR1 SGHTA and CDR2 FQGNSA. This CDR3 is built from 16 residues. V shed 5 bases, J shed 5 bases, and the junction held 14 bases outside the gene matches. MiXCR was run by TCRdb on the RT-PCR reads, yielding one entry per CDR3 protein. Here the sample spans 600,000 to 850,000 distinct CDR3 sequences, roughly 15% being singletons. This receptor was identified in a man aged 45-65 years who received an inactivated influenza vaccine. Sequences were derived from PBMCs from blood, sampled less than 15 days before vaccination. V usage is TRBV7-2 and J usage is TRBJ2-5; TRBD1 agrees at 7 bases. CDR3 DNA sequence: TGTGCCAGCAGCGAACGGACAGGCCAGGCTGTGGAGACCCAGTACTTC. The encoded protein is CASSERTGQAVETQYF.